The clone carrying this T cell receptor (beta chain) was picked up many times. Its antigen remains unknown. V lost 0 bases and J 4 bases, leaving 10 bases between the germline ends. The length of the CDR3 is 14 residues. The germline gives CDR1 SGDLS, CDR2 YYNGEE. It was with unique molecular identifiers that the TCRbeta library was prepared. From the PCR reads, TCRdb called clonotypes with MiXCR, one entry per CDR3 protein. The sample has hundreds of thousands of distinct CDR3 sequences, about an eighth seen once. The data derive from a study of T-cell reconstitution after alpha-beta-depleted transplantation in children. Study outcomes and limitations: Elevated TCRbeta diversity at day 60 was traced, in some patients, to surviving recipient T cells and thymic progenitors. Alpha-beta T cells about two months after transplant reportedly derived from several hundred expanded graft clones. Hyperexpanded clones declined; after one year, newly produced T cells mostly supplied diversity.

The chain links TRBV9 to TRBJ2-5; D not resolved. The TCR originated in a girl aged 2 to 10 with congenital amegakaryocytic thrombocytopenia, due to receive a stem cell transplant. The material was PBMCs, obtained before TCRalphabeta/CD19-depleted stem cell transplant. The DNA for the CDR3 is TGTGCCAGCAGCGTAGGACCCCTTCGAGAGACCCAGTACTTC. This codes for CASSVGPLRETQYF.